What follows are 12 T cell receptor beta chains derived from one specimen sequenced in a study of shared T cell receptors in the human thymus. TCRdb's copy holds only in-frame clones and misses some; the assay was immunoSEQ multiplex PCR. The sample carries some 640,000 clones, 87% recorded once. The sample was also reused in another study, on human thymus T cells.

Specimen: thymocytes. Receptors were obtained from a boy under two years old with a congenital heart defect.

V is TRBV2 and J is TRBJ2-7; D is possibly TRBD2 (5 bases). The V end was cut by 6 bases, the J end by 0 bases, with 12 bases between. CDR3 size: 14 residues. Germline CDR1 reads SNHLY; CDR2 reads FYNNEI. CDR3 nucleotides: TGTGCCAGCAGGTCTCGCGGAGGCTCCTACGAGCAGTACTTC. This gives the protein CASRSRGGSYEQYF.

This clone occurred once. This rearrangement joins TRBV6-1 to TRBJ1-1; D possibly corresponds to TRBD1 (5 bases). CDR1 and CDR2 from the germline V gene are MNHNS and SASEGT. This CDR3 comprises 12 residues. Trimming took off 3 bases at V and 4 bases at J, with 6 bases between the two ends. CDR3: CASSDTGTEAFF. The CDR3 region has the DNA TGTGCCAGCAGTGACACAGGCACTGAAGCTTTCTTT.

V gene TRBV28 combines with J gene TRBJ1-5, with 9 bases that match TRBD1. The J segment lost 2 bases and the V segment lost 6 bases, leaving 8 bases of the junction unmatched. Germline lookup yields CDR1 MDHEN and CDR2 SYDVKM. There are 16 residues in the CDR3. CDR3 sequence: CASRRTGGGGNQPQHF. DNA of the CDR3: TGTGCCAGCAGGAGAACAGGGGGCGGCGGCAATCAGCCCCAGCATTTT.

This clone was found a few times. The chain uses TRBV5-1 and TRBJ2-3; 8 bases match TRBD2. Unmatched junction bases numbered 5, after V lost 4 bases and J lost 1 base. The germline V gene has CDR1 SGHRS and CDR2 YFSETQ. This CDR3 is 15 amino acids long. The CDR3 region has the DNA TGCGCCAGCAGCCTCGGGGGGGCCGGCACAGATACGCAGTATTTT. Translated: CASSLGGAGTDTQYF.

The gene calls are TRBV2 and TRBJ1-5, with 8 bases matching TRBD1. V shed 3 bases, J shed 4 bases, and the junction held 17 bases outside the gene matches. The length of the CDR3 is 19 residues. CDR1 is SNHLY and CDR2 is FYNNEI in the germline V gene. The CDR3: CASSESAWIGTGKNQPQHF. CDR3 in DNA: TGTGCCAGCAGTGAGTCAGCGTGGATAGGGACAGGAAAAAATCAGCCCCAGCATTTT.

The CDR3 loop reads CASSEADRDRVSEQYF. The CDR3 region has the DNA TGTGCCAGCAGTGAAGCCGACCGGGACAGGGTGAGCGAGCAGTACTTC. The chain uses TRBV2 and TRBJ2-7, with 9 bases identical to TRBD1. Per germline, CDR1 SNHLY and CDR2 FYNNEI. The V and J ends lost 0 bases and 6 bases, in that order; junction bases with no gene match: 9. The CDR3 loop spans 16 amino acids.

The V and J genes are TRBV18 and TRBJ2-7; TRBD1 matches at 9 bases. The V gene's germline CDR1 is KGHSH and CDR2 LQKENI. The CDR3 is 15 residues long. Trimming took 3 bases from V and 3 from J; bases not matched to a gene: 6. The CDR3 loop reads CASSPTGGAGYEQYF. For the CDR3, the DNA is TGTGCCAGCTCACCCACAGGGGGCGCAGGCTACGAGCAGTACTTC.

The rearrangement uses TRBV28 and TRBJ2-7; tentative D call: TRBD1 (7 bases). The V and J ends lost 2 bases and 6 bases respectively, with 11 bases between them. This CDR3 spans 13 amino acids. The V gene's germline CDR1 is MDHEN and CDR2 SYDVKM. The DNA of the CDR3 is TGTGCCAGCAGTTTACCGGAGGGGGCCGAGCAGTACTTC. Translated, it gives CASSLPEGAEQYF. Using reference TRBV28 and TRBJ2-7 for the parts outside the CDR3, the full variable domain is DVKVTQSSRYLVKRTGEKVFLECVQDMDHENMFWYRQDPGLGLRLIYFSYDVKMKEKGDIPEGYSVSREKKERFSLILESASTNQTSMYLCASSLPEGAEQYFGPGTRLTVT.

This rearrangement joins TRBV30 to TRBJ2-3; the D gene is possibly TRBD2 (7 bases). This CDR3 has 15 amino acids. The V and J ends lost 0 bases and 5 bases respectively, with 15 bases between them. Germline V CDR1 and CDR2: GTSNPN, SVGIG (reference sequence). The CDR3 DNA is TGTGCCTGGAGTGTACTCGGGGGGCGAGTAGATACGCAGTATTTT. The encoded protein is CAWSVLGGRVDTQYF.

This sequence joins TRBV11-2 and TRBJ2-5; D perhaps matches TRBD1 (8 bases). The germline V and J ends were trimmed by 1 base and 5 bases, with 26 bases remaining between them. CDR3 length: 19 residues. Per germline, CDR1 SGHAT and CDR2 FQNNGV. The CDR3 is CASSLVSPAGQDTAETQYF. The CDR3 DNA sequence: TGTGCCAGCAGCTTAGTGAGCCCAGCGGGACAGGATACGGCGGAGACCCAGTACTTC.

In this sample, this clone turned up a few times. The chain carries TRBV11-2 and TRBJ2-7, with a tentative D call TRBD2 (5 bases). Per germline, CDR1 SGHAT and CDR2 FQNNGV. The CDR3 contains 19 residues. Trimming pared 1 base from V and 1 base from J, leaving 23 bases between. The CDR3 protein is CASSLAGRPTLNLSYEQYF. The CDR3 DNA is TGTGCCAGCAGCTTAGCGGGAAGGCCGACACTCAACTTGTCCTACGAGCAGTACTTC.

This sequence joins TRBV27 and TRBJ2-7, with 9 bases identical to TRBD1. This CDR3 has 15 residues. With 8 bases clipped from V and 5 bases from J, the junction kept 13 bases outside the gene matches. Germline values: CDR1 MNHEY, CDR2 SMNVEV (reference sequence). This CDR3 is CASRNRGRSFHEQYF. As DNA, the CDR3 is TGTGCCAGCCGAAACAGGGGGCGAAGCTTTCACGAGCAGTACTTC.